These 21 T cell receptor beta chains originate from one sample sequenced in a study of T cells in Graves' hyperthyroidism and ophthalmopathy. The investigators amplified TCR beta CDR3 regions from RNA transcripts. HTBI primers were the set used in a first-round RT-PCR of the TCR CDR3. TCRdb re-derived calls from the multiplex PCR reads in MiXCR, one entry per CDR3 protein. The table records 550,000 to 600,000 distinct CDR3 sequences, about half of them present only once. The material sequenced was peripheral blood or thyroid tissue (not recorded which). Receptors originate from an adult woman with Graves' disease, either hyperthyroidism or ophthalmopathy (not recorded which).

This clonotype was counted a few times. The V gene is TRBV28, the J gene TRBJ2-5; 8 nucleotides line up with TRBD1. The CDR3 loop spans 17 amino acids. In germline, CDR1 is MDHEN, CDR2 SYDVKM. Trimming took 2 bases from V and 3 from J; bases not matched to a gene: 11. CDR3 nucleotides: TGTGCCAGCAGTTTACCTCTTAGGACAGGGATTAAAGAGACCCAGTACTTC. Translated, it gives CASSLPLRTGIKETQYF.

The chain employs TRBV29-1 and TRBJ1-2; D not certain. V was clipped by 5 bases and J by 8 bases, with 12 bases between them. This CDR3 contains 11 residues. Germline V gene data show CDR1 as SQVTM and CDR2 as ANQGSEA. The CDR3 sequence is CSVLGLEGYTF. Here the CDR3 DNA reads TGCAGCGTTCTCGGGCTGGAGGGCTACACCTTC.

V gene TRBV5-1 combines with J gene TRBJ1-2; D may be TRBD1 (6 bases). The V gene lost 1 base and the J gene lost 4 bases, with 11 bases spanning the gap. Germline values: CDR1 SGHRS, CDR2 YFSETQ. The CDR3 length is 14 residues. DNA of the CDR3: TGCGCCAGCAGCTTGTGGCAGGGGATCTATGGCTACACCTTC. This encodes CASSLWQGIYGYTF.

This chain joins TRBV2 and TRBJ1-6; TRBD1 is a possible D gene (5 bases). V was cut by 4 bases and J by 9 bases, with 13 bases left in between. The CDR3 covers 14 residues. CDR1 is SNHLY and CDR2 is FYNNEI in the germline V gene. CDR3 nucleotides: TGTGCCAGCAGTGTTGACAGAATAGGTTCACCCCTCCACTTT. Amino acids: CASSVDRIGSPLHF.

The genes are TRBV29-1 and TRBJ2-7; TRBD1 agrees at 8 bases. V was pared by 3 bases and J by 3 bases, with 4 bases of the junction left unmatched. Germline V gene sequence: CDR1 SQVTM, CDR2 ANQGSEA. The CDR3 is 13 amino acids. The CDR3 coding sequence is TGCAGCGTTGAGTTACAGGGGGACTACGAGCAGTACTTC. Its translation: CSVELQGDYEQYF.

In this sample, this clonotype turned up a few times. The V gene is TRBV7-9, the J gene TRBJ2-5; 10 bases line up with TRBD1. Germline V gene data show CDR1 as SEHNR and CDR2 as FQNEAQ (reference sequence). V dropped 6 bases and J dropped 4; count of bases not matched to a gene: 11. The CDR3 is 16 amino acids. CDR3 nucleotides: TGTGCCAGCAGTTTATTGACGGACAGGGGGACAGAGACCCAGTACTTC. It translates to CASSLLTDRGTETQYF.

Points on this clonotype: Mismatch with germline at one junction end may stem from a read error. The rearrangement joins TRBV4-2 to TRBJ1-1; TRBD1 matches at 7 bases. The CDR3 contains 15 residues. The V gene's germline CDR1 is LGHNA and CDR2 YNFKEQ. CDR3 residues: CAGSQTGRTNTEAFF. For the CDR3, the DNA is TGTGCCGGCAGCCAGACAGGGAGAACGAACACTGAAGCTTTCTTT.

This rearrangement joins TRBV5-5 to TRBJ1-5; 9 bases match TRBD1. Germline V gene data show CDR1 as SGHKS and CDR2 as YYEKEE (reference sequence). The ends lost 6 bases at V and 9 bases at J; junction bases unmatched: 7. This CDR3 has 13 amino acids. The CDR3, as DNA: TGTGCCAGCAACGCAGGGACAGGGATGCCCCAGCATTTT. Protein: CASNAGTGMPQHF.

Regarding this clonotype: One end of the junction does not line up with germline, which may come from a read error. The V call is TRBV6-6, the J call TRBJ1-1; TRBD1 might be the D (5 bases). Germline V gives CDR1 MNHNY, CDR2 SVGAGI (reference sequence). There are 12 residues in the CDR3. In DNA, the CDR3 is TGTGCCAGCAGTGTCGCGGACACTGAAGCCTTCTTT. The encoded protein is CASSVADTEAFF.

V is TRBV7-2 and J is TRBJ2-7; D possibly uses TRBD1 or TRBD2 (5 bases each). Trimming took off 0 bases at V and 1 base at J, with 10 bases between the two ends. Germline CDR1 SGHTA, CDR2 FQGNSA. The CDR3 covers 15 residues. The CDR3 loop reads CASSLARDGSYEQYF. DNA of the CDR3: TGTGCCAGCAGCTTAGCCCGGGACGGGTCCTACGAGCAGTACTTC.

This clonotype was counted at least ten times. The chain uses TRBV6-6 and TRBJ1-6, with unresolved D. Trimming stripped 2 bases from V and 9 bases from J, with 11 bases between. Germline V gene lookup returns CDR1 MNHNY and CDR2 SVGAGI (reference sequence). This CDR3 region has 14 residues. The CDR3 DNA is TGTGCCAGCAGTTACGAAGGATTGGGTTCACCCCTCCACTTT. It yields the protein CASSYEGLGSPLHF.

This clonotype has just a few counts. This chain uses TRBV7-3 with TRBJ1-1, with TRBD1 matching over 11 bases. The CDR3 loop spans 14 amino acids. Unmatched junction bases numbered 5, after V lost 1 base and J lost 10 bases. Germline V gene sequence: CDR1 SGHTA, CDR2 FQGTGA. The CDR3 nucleotides read TGTGCCAGCAGCTTAAATGGACAGGGGGCGCGAGCTTTCTTT. Amino acid sequence: CASSLNGQGARAFF.

This clonotype is a singleton in its sample. The CDR3 nucleotides read TGTGCCACCAACCCCGGGACAGGGGCCGGGCAGTACTTC. It yields the protein CATNPGTGAGQYF. The rearrangement joins TRBV7-8 to TRBJ2-7; TRBD1 matches 10 bases. The CDR3 contains 13 residues. Germline-derived CDR1 and CDR2 are SGHVS and FQNEAQ. After removal of 10 bases from V and 9 bases from J, the junction contained 12 bases not matched to a gene.

This chain joins TRBV5-1 and TRBJ1-2; TRBD1 matches at 9 bases. V was clipped by 4 bases and J by 12 bases; unmatched bases: 7. CDR1 and CDR2 (germline): SGHRS, YFSETQ. CDR3 size: 12 residues. The chain's CDR3 is CASSRTGAENTF. As DNA, the CDR3 is TGCGCCAGCAGCAGGACAGGGGCCGAAAACACCTTC.

A few counts support this clonotype. The rearrangement links TRBV28 to TRBJ2-7; 9 nucleotides agree with TRBD2. Germline V CDR1 and CDR2: MDHEN, SYDVKM. The ends lost 6 bases at V and 2 bases at J; junction bases unmatched: 8. This CDR3 is 15 amino acids long. The CDR3 DNA sequence: TGTGCCAGCAGGGCTACTAGCGGGTTACCCTACGAGCAGTACTTC. Encoded protein: CASRATSGLPYEQYF.

This clonotype was recorded at least ten times. The genes are TRBV12-3 or TRBV12-4 and TRBJ2-2; D uncertain. Between the trimmed V and J ends, which lost 1 base and 4 bases, there was a span of 7 bases. The CDR3 spans 14 residues. For the CDR3, the DNA is TGTGCCAGCAGTTTAGGATATTTCACCGGGGAGCTGTTTTTT. Translation gives CASSLGYFTGELFF.

The sample holds many counts of this clonotype. This chain links TRBV20-1 with TRBJ1-2; D not resolved. V lost 6 bases and J lost 4, with 15 bases in between. The CDR3 runs to 13 residues. Germline-derived CDR1 and CDR2 are DFQATT and SNEGSKA (reference sequence). Here the CDR3 reads CSASEEPAYGYTF. In DNA, the CDR3 is TGCAGTGCATCAGAGGAACCCGCCTATGGCTACACCTTC.

This clonotype was seen a single time. CDR3 region: CASSPRTGGYDYTF. The CDR3 coding sequence is TGCGCCAGCAGCCCAAGGACAGGGGGCTACGACTACACCTTC. The chain is built from TRBV5-1 and TRBJ1-2; TRBD1 aligns across 11 bases. CDR3 length: 14 residues. The germline gives CDR1 SGHRS, CDR2 YFSETQ. The V gene end was trimmed by 4 bases and the J gene end by 10 bases; junction bases not matched to a gene: 9.

This clonotype showed up many times. This chain joins TRBV10-3 and TRBJ2-2; D unresolved. The CDR3 consists of 18 residues. Germline lookup yields CDR1 ENHRY and CDR2 SYGVKD. V was clipped by 7 bases and J by 3 bases, with 24 bases between them. The DNA for the CDR3 is TGTGCCATCAAGGCTCACAATTCCCCAGTAGATGACACCGGGGAGCTGTTTTTT. Translated: CAIKAHNSPVDDTGELFF.

V is TRBV28 and J is TRBJ1-1, with 7 bases that match TRBD1. This CDR3 has 15 residues. Losses at the gene ends were 2 bases for V and 7 bases for J; bases not matched to a gene: 10. The V gene's germline CDR1 is MDHEN and CDR2 SYDVKM. The CDR3, as DNA: TGTGCCAGCAGTTTAATTCGTCAGGGGGGTATTGAAGCTTTCTTT. Translating gives CASSLIRQGGIEAFF.

This chain joins TRBV7-9 and TRBJ2-7; a weak D match, TRBD2 (6 bases). Trimming pared 0 bases from V and 6 bases from J, leaving 12 bases between. CDR1 is SEHNR, CDR2 FQNEAQ, per germline (reference sequence). The CDR3 runs 14 residues. Here the CDR3 reads CASSLASGRPEQYF. The CDR3 coding sequence is TGTGCCAGCAGCTTAGCGAGCGGGCGTCCCGAGCAGTACTTC.